The sequence of this T cell receptor beta chain was determined in a study of cytomegalovirus exposure and HLA in healthy donors (dated by TCRdb to about 2017). Regarding the study in general: In an earlier analysis of about 560 of the donors, about 270 Gb of sequence data and about 110 million unique TCR beta sequences from about 179 million T cells were reported. An early release covering just under 650 HLA-typed donors comprised around 300 gigabases of sequencing data and 85 million to 100 million unique TCR sequences. Of the 300 to 450 genotyped donors, approximately 81% were placed in the genetic ancestry cluster associated with self-reported Caucasian donors. The study aimed to test whether cataloging public T cell receptors could reveal signatures of past pathogen exposure. The study profiled the T cell repertoires of 500 to 800 subjects by immunosequencing and related them to cytomegalovirus serostatus. In addition to the first cohort of roughly 670 subjects, a separate validation cohort of over 90 different subjects was used. To predict cytomegalovirus infection status, the study combined high-throughput TCR immunosequencing, statistical association of individual TCRs with disease status, and machine learning. To study patterns of TCR occurrence, a later analysis re-analyzed previously published TCR beta repertoires from 600 to 750 donors and added high-resolution HLA genotyping. In the later analysis, no new phenotypic data were used to find candidate immune exposures; instead, reliance was placed on TCR beta sequences and their occurrence across donors. An earlier analysis of 587 of the donors used high-throughput TCR beta sequencing to judge whether each TCR beta V gene segment behaved as functional or pseudogenic. Donor age, sex, ethnicity and CMV serostatus were collected together with the repertoire data. Genome-wide SNP genotypes for about 65% of the roughly 670 donors were used in a later genetic analysis, which treated that subset as a discovery cohort. Every discovery cohort repertoire had been produced on one sequencing platform. HLA typing covered class I and class II loci at four-digit resolution. The number of typed donors differed by locus: roughly 629-640 for A, B, C, DRB1 and DQB1; 500 to 550 for DQA1; around 580 for DPA1; and 400 to 480 for DPB1. About five DR-DQ haplotypes were treated as single units for association and clustering because of strong linkage in the cohort. Among 398 genotyped donors of the cohort, an average of approximately 240,000 unique TCR beta nucleotide sequences were sequenced per donor, roughly 18% of them non-productive. Findings and caveats that apply to the study as a whole: In a later analysis, most CMV-associated TCR beta chains were found to appear HLA-restricted, with HLA associations seemingly driven largely by CMV exposure. In an earlier analysis of 450 to 750 of the donors, most TCR beta V segments appeared in productive rearrangements about 90% or about 30% of the time, broadly matching IMGT annotations. Three of the identified cytomegalovirus-associated TCR beta chains were confirmed in vitro to be specific for cytomegalovirus antigens. In a later genetic analysis, fewer N-insertions in productive TCRs were reported among donors in an Asian-associated ancestry cluster than the roughly 700-donor mean. Several of the top co-occurrence clusters appeared to be linked to parvovirus B19, influenza, CMV and Epstein-Barr virus, according to a later analysis. It was suggested by the authors that the approach could potentially be generalized to other disease states and immunological phenotypes. Immune exposure information for the cohort was limited to CMV serostatus. Correlated functional status among segregating V segments might be attributable to linkage disequilibrium, but an unknown experimental factor could not be ruled out. Because the 87-base-pair reads could not distinguish some IMGT-functional V segments, including TRBV6-2 and TRBV6-3, those segments were excluded. Most TCR sequences were seen in very few donors, while some public TCRs were found in many individuals. In the study, around 160 TCR beta chains were listed as associated with cytomegalovirus. When HLA alleles, especially DR and DQ, strongly co-occurred, TCR associations were difficult to assign to individual alleles. In a later analysis, 16,951 TCR beta sequences were associated with specific HLA alleles at a false discovery rate of 0.05. In both the original and validation cohorts, the classifier was reported to diagnose cytomegalovirus status with high specificity and sensitivity. In a later analysis, HLA-associated TCR beta chains were found to be more clonally expanded and to have lower generation probabilities than equally common non-associated chains. According to a later analysis, TCR association rates differed among HLA loci, with DRB1 alleles showing the most associated TCRs and HLA-C alleles showing the fewest. A further reported finding was that TCR beta sequences accurately predicted the HLA-A and HLA-B alleles for most subjects in the first cohort. Over 15 rarely observed V segments, including chromosome 9 orphons, were excluded from the earlier analysis of approximately 500 of the donors because counts were too low. The presence/absence analyses assumed that sequencing depth was roughly uniform across donors, and that assumption may not be true. V-gene and J-gene trimming of TCR beta chains was associated with a missense DCLRE1C variant in a later genetic analysis, and the association was replicated in an independent cohort. A cluster of highly shared sequence variants was judged likely to represent a technical artifact of the sequencing pipeline. Because HLA typing was missing for some donors at each locus, association tests included only the typed subset. The cohort was sequenced for TCR beta chains only, and without alpha or paired-chain data the features that could be detected were limited.

Regarding this clone: There is no known antigen for this receptor. The input lacks base qualities; no much larger clone sits a single base away.

CDR1 and CDR2 were assigned from the germline V gene (reference sequence) as LNHDA and SQIVND. V is clipped by 5 bases and J by 3 bases, and the sequence between their germline boundaries is 13 bases long. From its cysteine to its phenylalanine, the CDR3 spans 14 amino acids. The kept DNA is CDR3 alone, 42 bases in frame from the first base. Library preparation was by the immunoSEQ multiplex PCR assay. A mixture of 60 forward primers for TCR Vbeta segments and 13 reverse primers for TCR Jbeta segments was used in the multiplex PCR. The CDR3 region of rearranged TCR beta genes was amplified from genomic DNA by a multiplex PCR assay. The Illumina HiSeq System was used to sequence the amplified TCR beta libraries as 87-base-pair reads. Regarding the original processing steps: A later analysis counted around 72 million unique TCR beta chains across the 690 or so repertoires, and around 9.9 million of these chains were shared by at least two donors. A nearest-neighbor algorithm error-corrected the raw reads and collapsed the reads into unique sequences, merging closely related sequences to remove PCR and sequencing errors. CDR3 sequences were aligned to IMGT reference sequences to assign V, D and J gene segments. For a sequence to be retained, a match of at least six nucleotides to both a V gene segment and a J gene segment was required. Rearrangements were called productive when the CDR3 lacked stop codons and stayed in frame with V and J; all others were non-productive. Following IMGT convention, CDR3 was defined as the stretch from the second conserved V-encoded cysteine to the conserved J-encoded phenylalanine. The earlier analysis of 500 to 750 of the donors excluded any sequence lacking an unambiguous match to a single V gene segment. In an earlier analysis of several hundred of the donors, V segments were called functional above 56.7% productive rearrangements and were called segregating when the between-donor standard deviation exceeded 5%. A statistical classification framework was built for diagnosing cytomegalovirus status from the catalog of TCR beta chain sequences. A later analysis assigned V and J genes by comparing TCR nucleotide sequences with IMGT/GENE-DB human TR gene sequences. Using the TCRdist pipeline, a later analysis assigned CDR3 sequences along with most-parsimonious VDJ recombination scenarios. A later analysis defined each TCR beta chain by its CDR3 amino acid sequence plus V-gene family, and excluded reads lacking a unique V-gene family. As a way to deal with suspected cross-contamination and a sequencing artifact, a later analysis dropped 500 to 700 nucleotide sequences that were highly shared and had low generation probability. In a later analysis, a clonal expansion index for each public chain was calculated from normalized within-repertoire ranks of inferred template counts. A later analysis computed generation probabilities with a VDJ recombination model fitted to out-of-frame rearrangements, and checked the results against IGoR. A later analysis scored TCR-TCR, TCR-HLA and TCR-CMV co-occurrence with hypergeometric tests, applying a repertoire-size bias correction to TCR pairs. To estimate false discovery rates, a later analysis permuted the HLA or CMV assignments 20 times. A later analysis grouped co-occurring TCRs with DBSCAN, adding TCRdist sequence similarity when clustering within HLA-allele-positive subsets. Repertoires with fewer than 30,000 or more than 120,000 public chains were left out of co-occurrence clustering, as were about five repertoires with anomalous nucleotide sharing. As stored in TCRdb, this immuneACCESS dataset retains in-frame rearrangements with V and J assigned. A fraction of the clones does not appear; measured against another copy, unresolved V genes explain less than half of the discrepancy, and the remainder lacks a known reason. Clonal size and the V and J genes are those of that table, whereas D and trimming came from the DNA. Across this sample there are roughly 150,000 clones, with approximately 81% seen only once. The top ten clonotypes cover just over 2.5% of the sample.

The cohort comprised fewer than 750 healthy bone marrow donors. At the time of sampling, every cohort member was nominally healthy, though immune exposures that went unrecorded were likely present. The donor was CMV seropositive and belonged to the group of 250 to 300 seropositive cohort members. Every donor gave a peripheral blood sample, and the peripheral blood mononuclear cells from that sample were used for TCR beta sequencing. Genomic DNA was extracted from the blood cell samples with the Qiagen DNeasy Blood Extraction Kit. The source of this sequence is a man between 25 and 39 years old in good health and CMV-seropositive. The sample was PBMCs. The chain was built from TRBV19 and TRBJ2-5; the best D guess is TRBD1, with 6 bases matching. The DNA sequence is given as TGTGCCAGTAGTCCCCGGACAGACAAAGAGACCCAGTACTTC. Translated, this is CASSPRTDKETQYF.